Following are 31 T cell receptor beta chains from one sample sequenced in a study of T cell repertoires in cytomegalovirus infection. The antigens for these receptors are not known. One entry per CDR3 protein results from TCRdb running MiXCR on the reads. This table holds 640,000 or so distinct CDR3 sequences, about 33% found once. This material consisted of cultured PBMCs, taken from culture after CMV antigen stimulation. Receptors were obtained from a human donor in good health (CMV status not recorded). Some clones in this sample may be carry-over from other donors' samples.

The J gene is TRBJ2-3, the V gene TRBV4-1; the D gene is possibly TRBD2 (6 bases). Germline CDR1 is MGHRA and CDR2 is YSYEKL. This CDR3 region has 14 residues. The V end lost 7 bases, the J end lost 2 bases, and 13 bases lay between the germline ends. The CDR3 region is CASTPGGNTDTQYF. In nucleotides, the CDR3 is TGCGCCAGCACCCCTGGGGGGAACACAGATACGCAGTATTTT.

V gene TRBV6-5 combines with J gene TRBJ2-2; 8 bases are a match to TRBD1. This CDR3 comprises 17 residues. The germline CDR1 and CDR2 sequences are MNHEY and SVGAGI. With V trimmed by 6 bases and J by 4 bases, 13 bases remained unmatched. In DNA form, the CDR3 reads TGTGCCAGCAGGCCGACCAGGGGGCTTTTTCTCACCGGGGAGCTGTTTTTT. Protein sequence: CASRPTRGLFLTGELFF.

This chain uses TRBV7-2 with TRBJ2-7; D not certain. The CDR3 sequence is 13 residues long. Germline V lookup: CDR1 SGHTA, CDR2 FQGNSA. Trimming took off 1 base at V and 5 bases at J, with 9 bases between the two ends. The CDR3 is CASSLVVWDEQYF. The CDR3 region has the DNA TGTGCCAGCAGCTTAGTTGTGTGGGACGAGCAGTACTTC.

This clonotype was found a few times. This chain uses TRBV11-2 with TRBJ2-2; 10 bases are a match to TRBD1. Germline V gives CDR1 SGHAT, CDR2 FQNNGV. This CDR3 region has 15 residues. V shed 7 bases, J shed 3 bases, and the junction held 5 bases outside the gene matches. The CDR3 region has the DNA TGTGCCAGCACTGACAGGGGGCAGGACACCGGGGAGCTGTTTTTT. Its protein is CASTDRGQDTGELFF.

This clonotype appeared a few times. The chain joins TRBV7-6 to TRBJ2-1; no definite D call. V was clipped by 5 bases and J by 3 bases, with 14 bases between them. CDR3 length: 15 amino acids. CDR1 SGHVS and CDR2 FNYEAQ come from the germline V gene. In DNA form, the CDR3 reads TGTGCCAGCAGCCCGACCGGTTACAACTACAATGAGCAGTTCTTC. It specifies CASSPTGYNYNEQFF.

The chain couples TRBV19 to TRBJ1-5, with no clear D. Trimming pared 2 bases from V and 6 bases from J, leaving 23 bases between. This CDR3 has 18 residues. Germline lookup yields CDR1 LNHDA and CDR2 SQIVND (reference sequence). The CDR3 region has the DNA TGTGCCAGTAGTATACCGACCTGGCGGGGAGGTCAAAGTCAGCCCCAGCATTTT. Protein: CASSIPTWRGGQSQPQHF.

The chain uses TRBV27 and TRBJ1-3, with D unclear. V lost 6 bases, J lost 1 base, and 13 bases lay in between. The germline V gene encodes CDR1 MNHEY and CDR2 SMNVEV (reference sequence). The CDR3 runs 15 residues. CDR3 coding DNA: TGTGCCAGCAGAATCTTTTGGTGGTCTGGAAACACCATATATTTT. Translation gives CASRIFWWSGNTIYF.

In its sample, this clonotype was seen a few times. CDR3 amino acids: CASSPGRGYNYGYTF. The CDR3 bases are TGTGCCAGCAGCCCTGGGAGGGGTTATAACTATGGCTACACCTTC. V gene TRBV5-4 combines with J gene TRBJ1-2; a possible D gene is TRBD1 (5 bases). V lost 4 bases and J lost 1, with 14 bases in between. CDR1 is SGHNT and CDR2 is YYREEE in the germline V gene (reference sequence). The CDR3 has 15 amino acids.

This sequence joins TRBV7-2 and TRBJ2-3; D possibly corresponds to TRBD1 (6 bases). Germline CDR1 reads SGHTA; CDR2 reads FQGNSA. The germline V and J ends were trimmed by 3 bases and 5 bases, with 12 bases remaining between them. This CDR3 spans 14 amino acids. The CDR3 spells CASSFQQGGDTQYF. CDR3 DNA: TGTGCCAGCAGCTTCCAACAGGGTGGAGATACGCAGTATTTT.

In this sample, this clonotype turned up a few times. V usage is TRBV7-2 and J usage is TRBJ2-7; 14 positions match TRBD2. Trimming at V came to 5 bases and at J to 5 bases, leaving 5 bases not matched to a gene. The CDR3 has 15 residues. CDR1 is SGHTA and CDR2 is FQGNSA in the germline V gene. CDR3 in amino acids: CASSIGLAGGNEQYF. For the CDR3, the DNA is TGTGCCAGCAGCATCGGACTAGCGGGAGGCAACGAGCAGTACTTC.

CDR3 nucleotides: TGTGCCAGCAGAGTTCCCGGGACAGGATATGGCTACACCTTC. Translation: CASRVPGTGYGYTF. The rearrangement joins TRBV2 to TRBJ1-2, with 8 bases aligning to TRBD1. With V trimmed by 6 bases and J by 5 bases, 8 bases remained unmatched. Germline assignment: CDR1 SNHLY and CDR2 FYNNEI. The CDR3 runs 14 residues.

This chain uses TRBV5-5 with TRBJ1-5; TRBD1 agrees at 10 bases. Germline V CDR1 and CDR2: SGHKS, YYEKEE (reference sequence). The CDR3 consists of 17 residues. V shed 3 bases and J 1 base; nucleotides not matched to a gene: 7. CDR3 DNA: TGTGCCAGCAGCTGGAGGACAGGGGGAACGAGCAATCAGCCCCAGCATTTT. It translates to CASSWRTGGTSNQPQHF. The variable domain in full, with the rest retrieved from reference TRBV5-5 and TRBJ1-5, is DAGVTQSPTHLIKTRGQQVTLRCSPISGHKSVSWYQQVLGQGPQFIFQYYEKEERGRGNFPDRFSARQFPNYSSELNVNALLLGDSALYLCASSWRTGGTSNQPQHFGDGTRLSIL.

The chain employs TRBV5-1 and TRBJ2-1, with 7 bases fitting TRBD2. The junction had 12 bases not matched to a gene; V was cut back by 6 bases and J by 6 bases. The germline CDR1 and CDR2 sequences are SGHRS and YFSETQ. The CDR3 is 15 residues long. CDR3 sequence reads: CASTSPGGWGNEQFF. The CDR3 region has the DNA TGCGCCAGCACCTCACCCGGGGGGTGGGGCAATGAGCAGTTCTTC.

The rearrangement uses TRBV20-1 and TRBJ2-3; TRBD2 aligns across 10 bases. There are 15 residues in the CDR3. CDR1 is DFQATT, CDR2 SNEGSKA, per germline (reference sequence). J lost 8 bases, V lost 6 bases, and 14 bases had no gene match. The CDR3 DNA reads as TGCAGTGCCCCCATCCTAGCGGGAGCGGATGGTACGCAGTATTTT. Its translation: CSAPILAGADGTQYF.

This clonotype was picked up a small number of times. V is TRBV20-1 and J is TRBJ1-2; TRBD1 matches at 9 bases. The length of the CDR3 is 15 residues. The junction had 7 bases not matched to a gene; V was cut back by 1 base and J by 4 bases. Germline CDR1 reads DFQATT; CDR2 reads SNEGSKA (reference sequence). The CDR3 nucleotides are TGCAGTGCTAGAGCACCCGGGACAGGGCCCTATGGCTACACCTTC. Amino acid sequence: CSARAPGTGPYGYTF.

The chain recombines TRBV30 with TRBJ2-7; the D gene is possibly TRBD1 (6 bases). In germline, CDR1 is GTSNPN, CDR2 SVGIG (reference sequence). The CDR3 is 13 amino acids. V was shortened by 2 bases and J by 4 bases, with 12 bases between the two germline ends. In nucleotides, the CDR3 is TGTGCCTGGAGTTACAGGGTACCGTACGAGCAGTACTTC. Translation gives CAWSYRVPYEQYF.

CDR3 nucleotide sequence: TGTGCCAGCAGCAAGGACAGGGGGGGTGATGGCTACACCTTC. The encoded protein is CASSKDRGGDGYTF. This chain uses TRBV11-2 with TRBJ1-2; 10 nucleotides line up with TRBD1. In germline, CDR1 is SGHAT, CDR2 FQNNGV. This CDR3 is built from 14 residues. The junction had 6 bases not matched to a gene; V was cut back by 5 bases and J by 6 bases.

The chain carries TRBV5-5 and TRBJ2-7; a possible D gene is TRBD1 (5 bases). The CDR3 contains 14 residues. The germline CDR1 and CDR2 sequences are SGHKS and YYEKEE (reference sequence). V shed 2 bases and J shed 5 bases, with 14 bases lying between them. CDR3 in DNA: TGTGCCAGCAGCTTTGGGGCAGGGATCAACGAGCAGTACTTC. Translation gives CASSFGAGINEQYF.

This clonotype was counted ten times or more. The germline gene is not matched at one end of the junction; a read error may be the cause. J is TRBJ2-1 and V is TRBV7-9; 10 positions match TRBD2. The germline V gene has CDR1 SEHNR and CDR2 FQNEAQ (reference sequence). This CDR3 spans 14 amino acids. For the CDR3, the DNA is TGTGCCAGCAGCCCCCAACGGGCAAGCGGGAGGGGGATCTTC. It codes for CASSPQRASGRGIF. The complete variable domain, with remaining parts taken from reference TRBV7-9 and TRBJ2-1, reads DTGVSQNPRHKITKRGQNVTFRCDPISEHNRLYWYRQTLGQGPEFLTYFQNEAQLEKSRLLSDRFSAERPKGSFSTLEIQRTEQGDSAMYLCASSPQRASGRGIFGPGTRLTVL.

This clonotype has more than one count but fewer than ten. The chain joins TRBV11-2 to TRBJ2-1; possibly TRBD1 for D (6 bases). The CDR3 length is 12 residues. V dropped 5 bases and J dropped 8 bases, with 10 bases sitting between them. Germline assignment: CDR1 SGHAT and CDR2 FQNNGV. CDR3 residues: CASSQQGDEQFF. The DNA for the CDR3 is TGTGCCAGCAGCCAACAGGGCGATGAGCAGTTCTTC.

This clonotype has a handful of counts. The chain joins TRBV7-8 to TRBJ2-5; D perhaps matches TRBD1 (5 bases). This CDR3 is built from 14 residues. The V and J ends lost 3 bases and 2 bases respectively, with 10 bases between them. CDR1 is SGHVS and CDR2 is FQNEAQ in the germline V gene. The CDR3 DNA sequence: TGTGCCAGCAGCTTCTCCAGGGTTCAAGAGACCCAGTACTTC. This encodes CASSFSRVQETQYF.

The gene calls are TRBV20-1 and TRBJ2-1; 9 nucleotides match TRBD2. With 0 bases clipped from V and 5 bases from J, the junction kept 17 bases outside the gene matches. Germline loops: CDR1 DFQATT, CDR2 SNEGSKA (reference sequence). The CDR3 extends over 19 amino acids. The DNA for the CDR3 is TGCAGTGCTAGAGAGAGACGGACTAGCGTAACTCCGAGGGACAATGAGCAGTTCTTC. Translating gives CSARERRTSVTPRDNEQFF.

The CDR3 DNA reads TGCAGTGCTAGAGATCCAGCAGGGGCGAAAGAGACCCAGTACTTC. This codes for CSARDPAGAKETQYF. This sequence joins TRBV20-1 and TRBJ2-5, with D perhaps TRBD1 (6 bases). The CDR3 contains 15 residues. The V gene lost 0 bases and the J gene lost 3 bases, with 14 bases spanning the gap. Germline V gene data show CDR1 as DFQATT and CDR2 as SNEGSKA (reference sequence).

The chain has TRBV19 and TRBJ2-7; TRBD1 might be the D (6 bases). The CDR3 sequence is 14 residues long. Trimming pared 5 bases from V and 0 bases from J, leaving 11 bases between. Germline loops: CDR1 LNHDA, CDR2 SQIVND (reference sequence). The CDR3, as DNA: TGTGCCAGTAGTCGACAGGTTAGCTCCTACGAGCAGTACTTC. Its protein is CASSRQVSSYEQYF.

This clonotype was seen a handful of times. This rearrangement joins TRBV2 to TRBJ2-3; the D gene could be TRBD1 or TRBD2 (5 bases each). Trimming took 0 bases from V and 4 from J, leaving 8 bases between them. Germline V CDR1 and CDR2: SNHLY, FYNNEI. CDR3 length: 14 residues. As DNA, the CDR3 is TGTGCCAGCAGTGAAGCTGAGGGGCCAGATACGCAGTATTTT. Residues: CASSEAEGPDTQYF.

The rearrangement joins TRBV20-1 to TRBJ2-7, with 11 bases lining up with TRBD2. This CDR3 is 14 amino acids long. Germline assignment: CDR1 DFQATT and CDR2 SNEGSKA (reference sequence). The J segment lost 2 bases and the V segment lost 4 bases, leaving 4 bases of the junction unmatched. The CDR3 loop is CSATMTSGAYEQYF. The DNA of the CDR3 is TGCAGTGCTACCATGACTAGCGGGGCCTACGAGCAGTACTTC.

This sequence joins TRBV12-3 or TRBV12-4 and TRBJ1-3; D might be TRBD1 (5 bases). V lost 6 bases and J 0 bases, leaving 12 bases between the germline ends. The CDR3 has 15 residues. CDR3 protein: CASRLDRVSGNTIYF. The CDR3 coding sequence is TGTGCCAGCAGACTCGACAGAGTCTCTGGAAACACCATATATTTT.

This clonotype was counted between two and nine times. CDR3: CASSLFERVLGDEQFF. The CDR3, as DNA: TGTGCCAGCAGCTTATTTGAGCGGGTCCTAGGAGATGAGCAGTTCTTC. The chain employs TRBV7-8 and TRBJ2-1; D might be TRBD2 (6 bases). V gave up 2 bases and J gave up 8 bases, with 19 bases separating them. Germline-derived CDR1 and CDR2 are SGHVS and FQNEAQ. This CDR3 contains 16 residues. The entire variable domain, with the rest obtained from reference TRBV7-8 and TRBJ2-1, is as follows: GAGVSQSPRYKVAKRGQDVALRCDPISGHVSLFWYQQALGQGPEFLTYFQNEAQLDKSGLPSDRFFAERPEGSVSTLKIQRTQQEDSAVYLCASSLFERVLGDEQFFGPGTRLTVL.

This clonotype was picked up a small number of times. V is TRBV5-6 and J is TRBJ2-7, with D perhaps TRBD1 (6 bases). V lost 9 bases and J lost 6, with 16 bases in between. This CDR3 has 12 amino acids. Germline V lookup: CDR1 SGHDT, CDR2 YYEEEE. The CDR3 bases are TGTGCCACCCACAGGGCCGCCGGCGAGCAGTACTTC. Translated: CATHRAAGEQYF.

The table lists this clonotype with many counts. The V and J genes are TRBV5-5 and TRBJ2-2; D is unclear. The germline V gene encodes CDR1 SGHKS and CDR2 YYEKEE (reference sequence). Trimming removed 0 bases at V and 6 bases at J, with 6 bases between. The CDR3 length is 13 residues. The CDR3, as DNA: TGTGCCAGCAGCTTGGCCTCACCCGGGGAGCTGTTTTTT. Translated, it gives CASSLASPGELFF.

This clonotype was counted at least ten times. The genes are TRBV6-5 and TRBJ1-6; D uncertain. V lost 0 bases and J 10 bases, leaving 10 bases between the germline ends. The germline V gene has CDR1 MNHEY and CDR2 SVGAGI. The CDR3 is 14 amino acids. CDR3 DNA: TGTGCCAGCAGTTACTCATGGAGTGGATCACCCCTCCACTTT. This translates into CASSYSWSGSPLHF.